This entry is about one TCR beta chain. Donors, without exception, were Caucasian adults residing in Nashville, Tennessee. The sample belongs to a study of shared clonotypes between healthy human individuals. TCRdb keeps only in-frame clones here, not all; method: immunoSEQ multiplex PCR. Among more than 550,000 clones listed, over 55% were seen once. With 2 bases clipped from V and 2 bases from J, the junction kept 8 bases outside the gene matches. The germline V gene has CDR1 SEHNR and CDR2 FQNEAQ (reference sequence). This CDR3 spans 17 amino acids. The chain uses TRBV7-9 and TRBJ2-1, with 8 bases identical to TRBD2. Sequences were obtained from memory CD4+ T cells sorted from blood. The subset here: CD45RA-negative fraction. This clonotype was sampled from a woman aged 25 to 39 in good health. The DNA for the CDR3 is TGTGCCAGCAGCTTAAGCGCCGGGCGGGAGGCCTACAATGAGCAGTTCTTC. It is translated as CASSLSAGREAYNEQFF.